What follows are 6 T cell receptor beta chains derived from one specimen sequenced in a study of T cells expressing NK-cell markers. TCRdb reanalyzed the 5' RACE reads, giving one entry per CDR3 protein sequence and no DNA. The listing records about 260,000 distinct CDR3 sequences. Sequencing was performed on blood T cells: a sorted CD56 or NKG2C T cell subset, CD4+ or CD8+ T cells, or bulk PBMC T cells (not recorded which). The receptors here all came from a woman between 18 and 75 years old in good health.

This sequence joins TRBV20-1 and TRBJ2-5; with no DNA, the TCRdb D assignment of TRBD1 cannot be verified. CDR1 is DFQATT and CDR2 is SNEGSKA in the germline V gene (reference sequence). This CDR3 is 15 amino acids long. This CDR3 is CSAFKGGTVKETQYF.

The rearrangement links TRBV28 to TRBJ2-3; TCRdb proposes TRBD1, but this gene call is untestable without DNA. The CDR3 length is 16 residues. The germline CDR1 and CDR2 sequences are MDHEN and SYDVKM. CDR3: CASSLGGAGVADTQYF.

The V gene is TRBV9, the J gene TRBJ2-2; TCRdb indicates TRBD2, and absent DNA this call remains unverified. The CDR3 extends over 14 amino acids. The germline V gene has CDR1 SGDLS and CDR2 YYNGEE. CDR3 amino acids: CASSGLVRSGELFF. Full variable domain (missing parts from reference TRBV9 and TRBJ2-2): DSGVTQTPKHLITATGQRVTLRCSPRSGDLSVYWYQQSLDQGLQFLIQYYNGEERAKGNILERFSAQQFPDLHSELNLSSLELGDSALYFCASSGLVRSGELFFGEGSRLTVL.

The V gene is TRBV11-3, the J gene TRBJ2-3; TCRdb designates TRBD2, a call that cannot be tested without DNA. CDR1 and CDR2 from the germline V gene are SGHNT and YENEEA. The CDR3 runs 16 residues. CDR3 sequence reads: CASSSGLAGPTDTQYF.

The chain combines TRBV6-5 with TRBJ1-1. This CDR3 has 15 residues. Germline V gene sequence: CDR1 MNHEY, CDR2 SVGAGI. Here the CDR3 reads CASSYSSRAPTEAFF.

CDR3 sequence: CASSPGLGNSPLHF. The chain employs TRBV5-4 and TRBJ1-6. The CDR3 covers 14 residues. Per germline, CDR1 SGHNT and CDR2 YYREEE (reference sequence).